The clone carrying this TCR beta chain has a handful of counts. In the authors' workflow: Estimates of nucleated cell counts were drawn from the amplification of reference gene primers. Only in-frame clones appear in the TCRdb table, and some are missing; sequencing was by immunoSEQ multiplex PCR. The V and J calls and clone size come from that table; D and trimming were worked out from the DNA. The sample shows about 120,000 clones, about three quarters of them seen only once. The sample comes from a study of blood T cell repertoires in COVID-19. This CDR3 contains 15 residues. Germline CDR1 is SGHTA and CDR2 is FQGNSA. V was clipped by 1 base and J by 8 bases, with 15 bases between them.

Sequenced material: peripheral blood. The V gene is TRBV7-2, the J gene TRBJ2-1; TRBD2 might be the D (7 bases). This sequence originates from a man aged 70 or older with acute or convalescent COVID-19. For the CDR3, the DNA is TGTGCCAGCAGCTTAGGTAGGGGGGGAGCTCATGAGCAGTTCTTC. It codes for CASSLGRGGAHEQFF.